This T cell receptor (beta chain) was retrieved from a study of blood T cell repertoires in COVID-19. In the study overall: Acute-phase and convalescent COVID-19 samples originated in the United States, Italy and Spain.

Per the original methods: Amplification from reference gene primers served as the basis for estimated nucleated cell counts. Generated by immunoSEQ multiplex PCR, the TCRdb table keeps only in-frame clones and is missing some. V, J and clone size derive from that table, while D and trimming were established from the DNA sequence. The profile shows roughly 90,000 clones, around four fifths of them singletons. The source is a human donor in a cohort sampled during active COVID-19. Input material: peripheral blood.

CDR3 region: CASSIGPPGNTQYF. CDR3 bases: TGTGCCAGTAGTATTGGTCCCCCCGGGAATACGCAGTATTTT. The V gene is TRBV19, the J gene TRBJ2-3, with a weak D call TRBD2 (5 bases). The CDR3 length is 14 residues. V was clipped by 3 bases and J by 7 bases, with 14 bases between them. Germline assignment: CDR1 LNHDA and CDR2 SQIVND (reference sequence).